The T cell receptor beta chain under discussion was sequenced for a study of T cells in Graves' hyperthyroidism and ophthalmopathy (dated by TCRdb to between 2018 and 2020). Some background on the complete study: Peripheral blood samples were taken at initial diagnosis, before any treatment was given. Prospective prediction of ophthalmopathy was tested in an independent validation cohort of 18 to 20 hyperthyroidism patients and roughly 16 patients who later progressed to ophthalmopathy. After sampling, hyperthyroidism patients received methimazole starting at 30 mg daily, and ophthalmopathy patients received high-dose intravenous methylprednisolone. The 75 to 100 discovery patients were divided at random into training and test sets in a 7:3 ratio. Thyroid tissue and blood T-cell repertoires from about six Graves' hyperthyroidism patients were also compared in the study. TCR V-J signatures able to tell the groups apart were searched for in a discovery cohort of 95 to 100 patients, of whom roughly 42 had Graves' ophthalmopathy and around 56 had stable Graves' hyperthyroidism. According to the paper, TCR Vbeta CDR3 sequencing was carried out on around 140 peripheral blood samples, which came from under 50 ophthalmopathy, around 75 hyperthyroidism and some 17 progressor patients. Results and caveats for the whole study, not just this receptor: Most expanded thyroid clonotypes (frequency above 0.001) were also detected in blood, a finding suggesting that blood repertoires may reflect thyroid immune responses. In cross-validation, a model built on a 13 V-J signature told ophthalmopathy apart from stable hyperthyroidism with approximately 90% sensitivity and about 81% specificity, and in testing the same model reached 80%/75%. No statistical method was used to fix the sample size in advance, and group allocation was not hidden from the investigators. In validation, the model predicted progression to ophthalmopathy with roughly 66% sensitivity and less than 75% specificity, a median of approximately 6.5 months before onset.

This clonotype was counted many times. Its target antigen remains unknown. Per-base qualities were not stored, and no clone one base away is much larger. The hyperthyroidism patients were between 18 and 65 years old and newly diagnosed, with a disease duration of less than 2 months. Patients with uncontrolled infections, other autoimmune diseases, pregnancy or lactation were excluded. Diagnoses were based on clinical symptoms, serum thyroxine and TRAb, thyroid ultrasound and orbital computed tomography. For progressor patients, blood was drawn at the first diagnosis of hyperthyroidism, before any ophthalmopathy symptoms had appeared. PBMCs were separated from approximately 9.9 ml of fresh peripheral blood using Ficoll-Paque density gradient centrifugation. Progressor patients were first diagnosed with Graves' hyperthyroidism and then developed ophthalmopathy during follow-up. Trizol reagent was used to extract total RNA, and RNA quality was then checked on an Agilent 2100 Bioanalyzer.

TCR beta CDR3 regions were amplified from RNA transcripts. The TCR CDR3 was subjected to a first round of RT-PCR using the HTBI primer set and the Qiagen OneStep RT-PCR kit. A second multiplex PCR round built the libraries, followed by size selection and purification. The libraries were sequenced on an Illumina HiSeq2000 using paired-end 100 bp reads. Turning to the authors' computational methods: SOAPnuke was used to process the raw data, with reads discarded if the reads contained adapters or uncalled bases, had a mean Phred below 15, or lacked an exact constant-primer or identifier match. COPE v1.2.5 was used to merge high-quality paired reads, and clonotypes were defined as unique nucleotide sequences. MiTCR v1.1 was used to align clonotypes to the IMGT TRBV, TRBD and TRBJ reference segments. Only V-J combinations with frequency above 0.0001, covering about 99% of repertoires, were analysed. A TCS score was defined as the ratio between F50 (clonal expansion) and ExV (chaos), using BLOSUM62-based TCRdist between CDR3 peptides within each V-J. Welch's t-statistics and random forest reduced around 520 V-J features to 13, which were used in a naive Bayes classifier (R e1071). TCRdb trimmed the raw reads at Q25, called clones with MiXCR and kept productive beta chains. CDR3 protein duplicates are merged, each entry listing the most common genes and DNA. These V and J calls originate from TCRdb's pipeline instead of the authors' own analysis. The table for this sample lists some 150,000 distinct CDR3 sequences; roughly a fifth of them were counted only once. Jointly, the top ten make up over 60% of the sample.

The CDR3 runs 18 amino acids, cysteine and phenylalanine included. Here the CDR3 DNA is all that survives: 54 bases in frame from base 1. CDR1 DFQATT and CDR2 SNEGSKA were looked up in the germline V gene (reference sequence). Trimmed from V: 6 bases; trimmed from J: 0 bases; junction bases lacking a gene match: 11. The chain was built from TRBV20-1 and TRBJ2-6, with 10 middle bases fitting TRBD1. Sample: blood. This sequence was found in a woman between 50 and 59 years old with Graves' hyperthyroidism that later progressed to Graves' ophthalmopathy. The nucleotide sequence is given as TGCAGTGCAAAGGCCCTGGGACAGGGGACCTCTGGGGCCAACGTCCTGACTTTC. Translated, it gives CSAKALGQGTSGANVLTF.